This is a list of T cell receptor beta chains from one sample in a study of blood T cell repertoires in COVID-19. Method: immunoSEQ multiplex PCR; TCRdb's copy keeps in-frame clones and lacks some. This table holds over 70,000 clones, around 90% found once. Material: peripheral blood. Source of these receptors: a human donor with active COVID-19. The donor label of this sample is uncertain. Both conserved end residues are part of each CDR3. Fields, in order: D gene, J gene, clone size, V gene, CDR3 DNA, CDR3 protein. A D gene is named only where the DNA matches it firmly. Rows may omit the clone size; those that give it use once, few, many or a size class.

>TRBD2|TRBJ2-1|NA|TRBV27
TGTGCCAGCAGTTTAAGTGGGGGGGCCTACAATGAGCAGTTCTTC
CASSLSGGAYNEQFF
>TRBD2|TRBJ2-5|NA|TRBV2
TGTGCCAGCAGTGATACTAGCGGGGGGGCTTACCAAGAGACCCAGTACTTC
CASSDTSGGAYQETQYF
>NA|TRBJ2-7|few|TRBV18
TGTGCCAGCTCACCGGGCTCGGGGTACAGGGACTACGAGCAGTACTTC
CASSPGSGYRDYEQYF
>NA|TRBJ2-7|NA|TRBV7-7
TGTGCTAGCAGCTTGGAGGCAGGGGTGGCCGGCGAGCAGTACTTC
CASSLEAGVAGEQYF
>TRBD1|TRBJ1-4|NA|TRBV6-5
TGTGCTACTTCTACCCGGGACAGCGGTGAAAAACTGTTTTTT
CATSTRDSGEKLFF
>NA|TRBJ2-3|once|TRBV28
TGTGCCAGCACGGTGGGGGGGCGTCGCACAGATACGCAGTATTTT
CASTVGGRRTDTQYF
>TRBD1|TRBJ2-3|NA|TRBV19
TGTGCCAGTCGCTTGGACAGGTCCACAGATACGCAGTATTTT
CASRLDRSTDTQYF
>TRBD2|TRBJ2-3|NA|TRBV4-1
TGCGCCAGCAGCCAAGTCCCTAGCGGGGGGGCGACAGATACGCAGTATTTT
CASSQVPSGGATDTQYF
>NA|TRBJ2-1|NA|TRBV4-3
TGCGCCAGCAGCCCACAACTAGAGGGCTCCTACAATGAGCAGTTCTTC
CASSPQLEGSYNEQFF
>TRBD1|TRBJ1-6|NA|TRBV5-4
TGTGCCAGCAGCGCCGCAGGGGACAGGGGAAATTCACCCCTCCACTTT
CASSAAGDRGNSPLHF
>NA|TRBJ2-2|NA|TRBV7-2
TGTGCCAGCAGCCCTAGCCCCCCCACCGGGGAGCTGTTTTTT
CASSPSPPTGELFF
>TRBD1|TRBJ2-7|NA|TRBV7-8
TGTGCCAGCAGCCTGGAACAGGGGAACTACGAGCAGTACTTC
CASSLEQGNYEQYF
>TRBD2|TRBJ2-3|NA|TRBV29-1
TGCAGCGCCCAAGGGCCTAGCGGGGGCCGGACGTCGAGCACAGATACGCAGTATTTT
CSAQGPSGGRTSSTDTQYF
>NA|TRBJ1-2|NA|TRBV5-4
TGTGCCAGCACGCGGGGCTACCAGGGCACTCTTGGCTACACCTTC
CASTRGYQGTLGYTF
>TRBD1|TRBJ1-1|few|TRBV6-6
TGTGCCAGCAGTGGAGGACAGGGTGAAGCTTTCTTT
CASSGGQGEAFF
>NA|TRBJ2-2|NA|TRBV6-2/TRBV6-3
TGTGCCAGCAGCCTACCGGGGGTACATTCGAACACCGGGGAGCTGTTTTTT
CASSLPGVHSNTGELFF
>NA|TRBJ1-4|NA|TRBV6-5
TGTGCCAGCAGTTATAGTGACAGCTTAAATGAAAAACTGTTTTTT
CASSYSDSLNEKLFF
>TRBD1|TRBJ2-1|NA|TRBV28
TGTGCCAGCAGTCCATCGTCAGGGGGCCTCTACAATGAGCAGTTCTTC
CASSPSSGGLYNEQFF
>NA|TRBJ1-5|NA|TRBV7-2
TGTGCCAGCAGCTTGACAGTAGGTAGCAATCAGCCCCAGCATTTT
CASSLTVGSNQPQHF
>TRBD1|TRBJ1-1|NA|TRBV10-3
TGTGCCATCAGTACGGACAGGGTTAATACTGAAGCTTTCTTT
CAISTDRVNTEAFF
>NA|TRBJ2-7|NA|TRBV5-1
TGCGCCAGCAGCTTGGACAGGACCTACTACGAGCAGTACTTC
CASSLDRTYYEQYF
>NA|TRBJ2-5|few|TRBV7-3
TGTGCCAGCAGCTTGGACAGCCTACAAGAGACCCAGTACTTC
CASSLDSLQETQYF
>NA|TRBJ2-2|NA|TRBV5-1
TGCGCCAGCAGCTCGGGTCCCGCGGCCGGGGAGCTGTTTTTT
CASSSGPAAGELFF
>NA|TRBJ2-3|NA|TRBV7-2
TGTGCCAGCAGCACAGCCGCAGATACGCAGTATTTT
CASSTAADTQYF
>TRBD1|TRBJ1-5|NA|TRBV19
TGTGCCAGTAGTATTGTCTGGGACAGGGAGAATCAGCCCCAGCATTTT
CASSIVWDRENQPQHF
>TRBD1|TRBJ1-6|once|TRBV19
TGTGCCAGTACCCCCCGGACAGGGGATAATTCACCCCTCCACTTT
CASTPRTGDNSPLHF
>TRBD1|TRBJ2-7|NA|TRBV9
TGTGCCAGCAGCGTAGGACAGGGTCAATCCTACGAGCAGTACTTC
CASSVGQGQSYEQYF
>TRBD2|TRBJ2-7|NA|TRBV5-4
TGTGCCAGCACCTCCGGACTAGCGAGATACGAGCAGTACTTC
CASTSGLARYEQYF
>TRBD2|TRBJ2-1|NA|TRBV19
TGTGCCAGTAGCCTTTTTGGACTAGCGGGGGCTTACTACAATGAGCAGTTCTTC
CASSLFGLAGAYYNEQFF
>NA|TRBJ2-5|NA|TRBV21-1
TGTGCCAGCAGCAATCCTCGGCAGGGGGCGCAGACCCAGTACTTC
CASSNPRQGAQTQYF
>TRBD1|TRBJ2-2|NA|TRBV15
TGTGCCACCAGCAGAGATAGGGGACAGGGGCCCGGGGAGCTGTTTTTT
CATSRDRGQGPGELFF
>NA|TRBJ2-1|NA|TRBV6-6
TGTGCCAGCAGTTACCCGGGACTGAGAATTGAGGAGCAGTTCTTC
CASSYPGLRIEEQFF
>NA|TRBJ2-7|NA|TRBV12-3/TRBV12-4
TGTGCCAGCAGTTTAGTAGGGGCAGAGCAGTACTTC
CASSLVGAEQYF
>TRBD2|TRBJ2-7|NA|TRBV10-3
TGTGCCCTTTCAATCTCCGGGGGGGCAAACGAGCAGTACTTC
CALSISGGANEQYF
>TRBD1|TRBJ1-1|NA|TRBV24-1
TGTGCCACCAGTGATACCGGAGGACAGGGGGAAACTGAAGCTTTCTTT
CATSDTGGQGETEAFF
>NA|TRBJ1-3|NA|TRBV5-1
TGCGCCAGCAGCTTGGCAGGCTCTGGAAACACCATATATTTT
CASSLAGSGNTIYF
>TRBD2|TRBJ2-3|NA|TRBV29-1
TGCAGCGTTGAGGGACTACACACAGATACGCAGTATTTT
CSVEGLHTDTQYF
>TRBD2|TRBJ2-1|NA|TRBV3-1/TRBV3-2
TGTGCCAGCAGCCAACGGCTAGCGGGGGAAAGGGATGAGCAGTTCTTC
CASSQRLAGERDEQFF
>NA|TRBJ1-1|once|TRBV25-1
TGTGCCAGCGGACCAGGGCGTCCGTACCCGAAGAACACTGAAGCTTTCTTT
CASGPGRPYPKNTEAFF
>NA|TRBJ2-2|NA|TRBV3-1/TRBV3-2
TGTGCCAGCAGCCCCCGGGCGAACACCGGGGAGCTGTTTTTT
CASSPRANTGELFF
>TRBD2|TRBJ2-7|few|TRBV5-1
TGCGCCAGCAGCTTGGCCGCGGGGGACCACGAGCAGTACTTC
CASSLAAGDHEQYF
>NA|TRBJ1-1|NA|TRBV29-1
TGCAGCGTTGAAATGAGTGAAGCTTTCTTT
CSVEMSEAFF
>NA|TRBJ1-6|NA|TRBV7-2
TGTGCCAGCAGCTCAGTTCGTCTTTCACCCCTCCACTTT
CASSSVRLSPLHF
>NA|TRBJ2-3|NA|TRBV7-9
TGTGCCAGCAGCCCGCGACAGTTTTCCACAGATACGCAGTATTTT
CASSPRQFSTDTQYF
>TRBD1|TRBJ2-1|NA|TRBV28
TGTGCCAGCAGTCCCCGGACAGGGTGGGATGAGCAGTTCTTC
CASSPRTGWDEQFF
>NA|TRBJ1-1|NA|TRBV2
TGTGCCAGCAGGGGGACTTTGAACACTGAAGCTTTCTTT
CASRGTLNTEAFF
>NA|TRBJ2-5|NA|TRBV12-5
TGTGCTAGTGGTCCGGGGGACCAAGAGACCCAGTACTTC
CASGPGDQETQYF
>TRBD2|TRBJ2-7|NA|TRBV5-1
TGCGCCAGCAGCTTGGGCGGGGGGTCCTCCTACGAGCAGTACTTC
CASSLGGGSSYEQYF
>TRBD1|TRBJ1-2|NA|TRBV12-3/TRBV12-4
TGTGCCAGCAGCGGACAGGGGTACTATGGCTACACCTTC
CASSGQGYYGYTF
>TRBD2|TRBJ2-2|NA|TRBV19
TGTGCCAGTGAAGGACTAGCTTCCGGGGAGCTGTTTTTT
CASEGLASGELFF
>TRBD2|TRBJ2-1|few|TRBV6-4
TGTGCCAGCAGTGACTCAGCGGGGGCCTACAATGAGCAGTTCTTC
CASSDSAGAYNEQFF
>NA|TRBJ1-4|NA|TRBV5-6
TGTGCCAGCAGCCCCGGAAACGGGCTAGCCGAAAAACTGTTTTTT
CASSPGNGLAEKLFF
>NA|TRBJ1-4|NA|TRBV19
TGTGCCACCGAGACGGGGGATGAAAAACTGTTTTTT
CATETGDEKLFF
>TRBD1|TRBJ2-2|NA|TRBV7-8
TGTGCCAGCAGCTTTCCCGGGACAGGGACCGGGGGGGAGCTGTTTTTT
CASSFPGTGTGGELFF
>TRBD1|TRBJ1-2|NA|TRBV5-1
TGCGCCAGCAGTTCAGGACAGGGGGCCGATGGCTACACCTTC
CASSSGQGADGYTF
>NA|TRBJ2-7|NA|TRBV12-2
TGTGCAAGTCGCTCGCGGACTAGCTTCTACGAGCAGTACTTC
CASRSRTSFYEQYF
>TRBD1|TRBJ2-2|NA|TRBV11-3
TGTGCCAGCACCGACAGGGTTGGCGGGGAGCTGTTTTTT
CASTDRVGGELFF